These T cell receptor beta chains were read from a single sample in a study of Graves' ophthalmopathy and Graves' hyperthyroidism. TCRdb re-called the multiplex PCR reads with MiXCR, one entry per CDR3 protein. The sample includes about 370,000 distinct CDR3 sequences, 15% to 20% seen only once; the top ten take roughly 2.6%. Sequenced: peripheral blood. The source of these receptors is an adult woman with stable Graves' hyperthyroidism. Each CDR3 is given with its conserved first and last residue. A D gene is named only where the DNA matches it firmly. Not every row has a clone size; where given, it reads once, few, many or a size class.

DNA: TGTGCCAGCAGCCCTTTCAGGGGGATATACGAGCAGTACTTC
CDR3: CASSPFRGIYEQYF
J: TRBJ2-7
V: TRBV6-1
D: TRBD1
size: many

DNA: TGCAGTGCGTATACAGGGGTTGGAGAGCAGTACTTC
CDR3: CSAYTGVGEQYF
J: TRBJ2-7
V: TRBV20-1
D: TRBD1
size: many

DNA: TGCGCCAGCAGCCAAATCGCGTCTTCTGGAAACACCATATATTTT
CDR3: CASSQIASSGNTIYF
J: TRBJ1-3
V: TRBV4-3
D: -
size: many

DNA: TGTGCCAGCAGTTTAGCCGGCAGTTTGGGCGAGCAGTACTTC
CDR3: CASSLAGSLGEQYF
J: TRBJ2-7
V: TRBV12-3/TRBV12-4
D: -
size: many

DNA: TGTGCCATCAGTGAGTCTAGGGACAGACAGTACTTC
CDR3: CAISESRDRQYF
J: TRBJ2-7
V: TRBV10-3
D: TRBD1
size: many

DNA: TGTGCCAGCAGTTACCGACAGGGTCATAATTCACCCCTCCACTTT
CDR3: CASSYRQGHNSPLHF
J: TRBJ1-6
V: TRBV28
D: TRBD1
size: -

DNA: TGTGCCAGCACCATTCCGGGGAGGGACCACGAGCAGTACTTC
CDR3: CASTIPGRDHEQYF
J: TRBJ2-7
V: TRBV7-2
D: TRBD2
size: many

DNA: TGTGCCTGGAACAGGGGAATAAGCACAGATACGCAGTATTTT
CDR3: CAWNRGISTDTQYF
J: TRBJ2-3
V: TRBV30
D: TRBD1
size: few

DNA: TGTGCCACCAGCAGGGGACGGACCGGGGAGCTGTTTTTT
CDR3: CATSRGRTGELFF
J: TRBJ2-2
V: TRBV15
D: -
size: many

DNA: TGTGCCAGCAGCCGAAGGGCAGGGAAGACCTACGAGCAGTACTTC
CDR3: CASSRRAGKTYEQYF
J: TRBJ2-7
V: TRBV5-4
D: -
size: -

DNA: TGCAGTGCTAGACAGGGACTGGGGGAGACCCAGTACTTC
CDR3: CSARQGLGETQYF
J: TRBJ2-5
V: TRBV20-1
D: -
size: many

DNA: TGTGCCAGCAGTTTTTGGGGAGGAGAGCAGTACTTC
CDR3: CASSFWGGEQYF
J: TRBJ2-7
V: TRBV27
D: -
size: many

DNA: TGTGCCATCAGTGAGTCGGGGGGTAGCATTCAGTACTTC
CDR3: CAISESGGSIQYF
J: TRBJ2-4
V: TRBV10-3
D: -
size: many

DNA: TGCGCCAGCTCGAGACAGGGGCCCACCGGGGAGCTGTTTTTT
CDR3: CASSRQGPTGELFF
J: TRBJ2-2
V: TRBV5-1
D: TRBD1
size: -

DNA: TGTGCCAGCAGTTACTCGCGGAATAGGAACACTGAAGCTTTCTTT
CDR3: CASSYSRNRNTEAFF
J: TRBJ1-1
V: TRBV6-5
D: -
size: many